The sequence of this TCR beta chain was determined in a study of Ad26.COV2.S vaccination and SARS-CoV-2 variants (dated by TCRdb to the early 2020s). About the full investigation: Donors in the vaccine arm were drawn from COV1001, a multicentre, randomized, double-blind, placebo-controlled phase I-IIa trial testing Ad26.COV2.S in healthy adults. A total of around 32 samples were included in the TCR-sequenced set, comprising around 19 Ad26.COV2.S vaccine recipients, 5 placebo recipients and 8 SARS-CoV-2 convalescent individuals. Ad26.COV2.S was administered intramuscularly at a dose of 5x10^10 or 1x10^11 viral particles, either as one shot or as two shots given 56 days apart. Trial participants were randomized into five groups of five, in which low-dose or high-dose Ad26.COV2.S was given once or twice, or placebo was given on both occasions. Blinding of investigators to trial group allocation was maintained during experiments and outcome assessment. TCRbeta repertoire sequencing was used to assess the specificity and breadth of SARS-CoV-2-reactive T cell receptors after Ad26.COV2.S vaccination.

As to this clone: Its antigen specificity is not known. No base quality values were provided; no much bigger clone lies one nucleotide off.

Beyond this particular receptor, the publication reports: The study was not powered to compare responses between vaccine doses or regimens. It was noted by the authors that total T cell responses may have been underestimated by the TCR breadth and depth analyses. Non-spike TCR breadth was comparable between vaccine and placebo recipients, consistent with the vaccine containing only spike. Substantial breadth of spike-specific CD8+ and CD4+ T cell responses was reported after vaccination. Spike-specific TCR breadth was higher in Ad26.COV2.S recipients than in placebo recipients (P = 0.0014).

The immunoSEQ Assay was used to sequence TCRbeta CDR3 regions. After extraction, genomic DNA underwent amplification by bias-controlled multiplex PCR, followed by high-throughput sequencing. In the paper's pipeline: Collapsing and filtering of sequences were performed to quantify the absolute abundance of each unique TCRbeta CDR3 region. T cell fraction was estimated by normalizing TCRbeta template counts to usable DNA, which was measured by amplifying reference genes present in all nucleated cells. Repertoire TCRs were annotated as SARS-CoV-2-specific when V gene, CDR3 amino acid sequence and J gene were exactly matched to a known reactive TCR set. The reference SARS-CoV-2 TCR set was obtained from MIRA and was filtered for enrichment in COVID-19-positive ImmuneCODE repertoires, whereby public or cross-reactive TCRs were removed. Drawing on the MIRA antigens, annotated TCRs were analysed further at the level of specific ORF or position within ORF. Breadth was defined as annotated unique rearrangements over total unique productive rearrangements; depth was the summed frequency of those rearrangements. Two-sided Wilcoxon rank-sum tests were used to compare TCR breadth between groups. TCRdb mirrors the immuneACCESS table, restricted to in-frame sequences. Some clones are absent from its copies; in checked studies, under half trace to an unresolved V gene, and the reason for the others is unknown. V and J calls and clone size are as listed in that table; D and trimming were resolved from the DNA. In all, the sample holds 500,000 or so clones, and about 91% of those were seen once. Approximately 2.5% of the sample goes to the ten largest clones.

Sequences SGHKS (CDR1) and YYEKEE (CDR2) are obtained from the germline V gene (reference sequence). The germline ends are 6 bases apart after V is trimmed by 0 bases and J by 1 base. From its cysteine to its phenylalanine, the CDR3 spans 14 amino acids. The read is trimmed to its CDR3 DNA, 42 bases read in frame from base 1. The sample's treatment or condition label, decoded: about 20 received Ad26.COV2.S at low or high dose, single or two shots; roughly five received placebo; per-sample allocation not given. Repertoires of vaccine and placebo recipients were sequenced from samples taken on day 63 after the first injection. Between 29 July and 7 August 2020, Cohort 1b enrolled 20 to 30 adults aged 18-55 years at one site in Boston, USA. Ad26.COV2.S was a replication-incompetent adenovirus type 26 vector that expressed a prefusion-stabilized SARS-CoV-2 spike protein derived from the original Wuhan strain.

The chain links TRBV5-5 with TRBJ2-3; no D segment can be confidently identified. This clonotype originated in a person aged 18-60 years who received the Ad26.COV2.S COVID-19 vaccine or a placebo. The source was peripheral blood, collected in a trial of Ad26.COV2.S vaccine versus placebo. The nucleotide sequence is TGTGCCAGCAGCTTGGGCACCGGCACAGATACGCAGTATTTT. The resulting protein is CASSLGTGTDTQYF.